One sample yielded the 28 T cell receptor beta chains listed below, sequenced in a study of CD8 T cells in ankylosing spondylitis. Study outcomes and limitations: The study identified a TCR beta motif of eight highly homologous variants that appeared characteristic of ankylosing spondylitis blood.

One entry per CDR3 protein, called by TCRdb with MiXCR from the 5' RACE reads. This sample has 650,000 to 800,000 distinct CDR3 sequences; around 20% occur once, and the top ten carry roughly a fifth. These receptors lack a known antigen. The sample was blood, either unsorted or a sorted T cell fraction (not recorded which). These receptors all stem from a male donor with ankylosing spondylitis.

The CDR3 region is CATSDSTSGSFNEQFF. The CDR3 region has the DNA TGTGCCACCAGTGATTCGACTAGCGGGAGCTTTAATGAGCAGTTCTTC. The chain links TRBV24-1 to TRBJ2-1; 12 nucleotides align to TRBD2. CDR3 size: 16 residues. Germline CDR1 reads KGHDR; CDR2 reads SFDVKD. V dropped 2 bases and J dropped 7; count of bases not matched to a gene: 5.

This clonotype was counted once. The CDR3 region is CSAREDDRGGETQYF. The CDR3 nucleotides read TGCAGTGCTAGAGAAGATGACAGGGGTGGAGAGACCCAGTACTTC. The chain has TRBV20-1 and TRBJ2-5, with 8 bases lining up with TRBD1. The CDR3 is made up of 15 amino acids. Trimming took 0 bases from V and 4 from J; bases not matched to a gene: 7. Germline values: CDR1 DFQATT, CDR2 SNEGSKA (reference sequence).

The chain has TRBV5-1 and TRBJ1-1; 11 bases map to TRBD1. V lost 4 bases, J lost 4 bases, and 6 bases stayed unmatched. Germline CDR1 reads SGHRS; CDR2 reads YFSETQ. There are 15 residues in the CDR3. CDR3 residues: CASSPGQGASTEAFF. The CDR3 DNA sequence: TGCGCCAGCAGCCCCGGACAGGGGGCATCCACTGAAGCTTTCTTT.

This clonotype was counted between two and nine times. This chain links TRBV18 with TRBJ2-7; D gene unclear. The germline V gene encodes CDR1 KGHSH and CDR2 LQKENI. Deletions cut 4 bases from V and 1 base from J, with 11 bases between. The CDR3 covers 14 residues. CDR3 coding DNA: TGTGCCAGCTCACTTAGGGCCGGATCCTACGAGCAGTACTTC. This codes for CASSLRAGSYEQYF.

The V gene is TRBV29-1, the J gene TRBJ2-5, with a possible D match to TRBD2 (6 bases). The V end was cut by 7 bases, the J end by 14 bases, with 26 bases between. CDR1 is SQVTM and CDR2 is ANQGSEA in the germline V gene. The CDR3 has 13 amino acids. The CDR3 sequence is CSALIDPSGSRYF. CDR3 DNA sequence: TGCAGCGCCCTTATTGACCCCAGCGGGTCTCGCTACTTC.

The genes are TRBV9 and TRBJ2-3; D possibly corresponds to TRBD2 (5 bases). V lost 4 bases and J 6 bases, leaving 15 bases between the germline ends. The CDR3 is 14 residues long. Germline loops: CDR1 SGDLS, CDR2 YYNGEE. This CDR3 is CASSPPGNSDTQYF. CDR3 in DNA: TGTGCCAGCAGCCCCCCCGGGAATTCCGATACGCAGTATTTT.

The chain has TRBV12-3 or TRBV12-4 and TRBJ2-1; D unresolved. Trimming took off 3 bases at V and 7 bases at J, with 4 bases between the two ends. CDR3 size: 11 residues. In DNA, the CDR3 is TGTGCCAGCAGTTTTAAGAATGAGCAGTTCTTC. This gives the protein CASSFKNEQFF.

J is TRBJ1-1 and V is TRBV20-1, with 7 bases aligning to TRBD1. CDR1 DFQATT and CDR2 SNEGSKA come from the germline V gene (reference sequence). Unmatched junction bases numbered 12, after V lost 4 bases and J lost 4 bases. The CDR3 spans 15 residues. As DNA, the CDR3 is TGCAGTGCTACTCACAGGGGCTCGGGTCGCACTGAAGCTTTCTTT. This encodes CSATHRGSGRTEAFF.

This clonotype was observed a few times. V and J are TRBV9 and TRBJ2-2; 8 bases map to TRBD2. CDR1 and CDR2 (germline): SGDLS, YYNGEE. The CDR3 covers 16 residues. With V trimmed by 2 bases and J by 1 base, 4 bases remained unmatched. DNA for the CDR3: TGTGCCAGCAGCGTCACTAGCGGAGAGAACACCGGGGAGCTGTTTTTT. The encoded protein is CASSVTSGENTGELFF.

This clonotype has more than one count but fewer than ten. The CDR3: CASSLGTGGSPLGYTF. CDR3 nucleotides: TGTGCCAGCAGCTTAGGGACAGGGGGCTCTCCCTTAGGCTACACCTTC. The chain has TRBV7-8 and TRBJ1-2, with 11 bases identical to TRBD1. The J segment lost 8 bases and the V segment lost 1 base, leaving 9 bases of the junction unmatched. Per germline, CDR1 SGHVS and CDR2 FQNEAQ. This CDR3 is built from 16 residues.

The chain uses TRBV7-9 and TRBJ2-5, with D uncertain. Germline V lookup: CDR1 SEHNR, CDR2 FQNEAQ (reference sequence). The CDR3 has 13 amino acids. Trimming took 5 bases from V and 4 from J, leaving 11 bases between them. The CDR3: CASSAPAAETQYF. The CDR3 DNA follows: TGTGCCAGCAGCGCGCCCGCGGCAGAGACCCAGTACTTC.

The chain combines TRBV12-3 or TRBV12-4 with TRBJ2-1; 10 bases are a match to TRBD2. The ends lost 3 bases at V and 7 bases at J; junction bases unmatched: 6. The CDR3 is 15 residues long. CDR3 nucleotides: TGTGCCAGCAGTTTGATGCTAGCGGGAGTAAATGAGCAGTTCTTC. It codes for CASSLMLAGVNEQFF.

The CDR3 is CSARDWAGLYEQYF. CDR3 bases: TGCAGTGCTAGAGATTGGGCAGGGCTCTACGAGCAGTACTTC. V usage is TRBV20-1 and J usage is TRBJ2-7, with D perhaps matching TRBD1 (5 bases). The CDR3 is made up of 14 amino acids. Trimming removed 0 bases at V and 3 bases at J, with 12 bases between. CDR1 DFQATT and CDR2 SNEGSKA come from the germline V gene (reference sequence).

This clonotype appeared a few times. The J gene is TRBJ1-1, the V gene TRBV27, with D unresolved. Germline CDR1 is MNHEY and CDR2 is SMNVEV (reference sequence). The CDR3 is 14 residues long. The germline V and J ends were trimmed by 3 bases and 3 bases, with 11 bases remaining between them. CDR3 sequence: CASSLYGSYTEAFF. Written as DNA, the CDR3 is TGTGCCAGCAGTTTGTATGGGAGTTACACTGAAGCTTTCTTT.

This clonotype appeared a few times. This rearrangement joins TRBV29-1 to TRBJ2-5, with 9 bases identical to TRBD2. Germline assignment: CDR1 SQVTM and CDR2 ANQGSEA. CDR3 length: 17 residues. The junction had 14 bases not matched to a gene; V was cut back by 2 bases and J by 4 bases. Written as DNA, the CDR3 is TGCAGCGTTGAAAAGCTGGCGGGAGGGCGCCCGGGAGAGACCCAGTACTTC. Translation gives CSVEKLAGGRPGETQYF.

The rearrangement uses TRBV25-1 and TRBJ2-7; tentatively, D is TRBD2 (5 bases). CDR1 is MGHDK, CDR2 SYGVNS, per germline. The CDR3 extends over 14 amino acids. Trimming stripped 6 bases from V and 0 bases from J, with 12 bases between. The chain's CDR3 is CASSYTGYSYEQYF. In DNA form, the CDR3 reads TGTGCCAGCAGCTACACGGGATACTCCTACGAGCAGTACTTC.

The table lists this clonotype with a few counts. This chain connects TRBV28 to TRBJ2-5, with D tentatively TRBD2 (5 bases). The CDR3 contains 16 residues. Germline loops: CDR1 MDHEN, CDR2 SYDVKM. The V gene lost 6 bases and the J gene lost 5 bases, with 22 bases spanning the gap. This chain's CDR3 is CASSLRADYSGETQYF. The CDR3 DNA is TGTGCCAGCAGCCTGAGGGCGGATTACTCGGGGGAGACCCAGTACTTC.

The chain carries TRBV2 and TRBJ2-7; unclear D gene. The CDR3 consists of 13 residues. Trimming stripped 4 bases from V and 1 base from J, with 8 bases between. Germline CDR1 SNHLY, CDR2 FYNNEI. The CDR3, as DNA: TGTGCCAGCAGTGTGATGCAATCCTACGAGCAGTACTTC. It encodes CASSVMQSYEQYF.

The V gene is TRBV5-1, the J gene TRBJ2-7; D is undetermined. V gave up 6 bases and J gave up 2 bases, with 12 bases separating them. The germline CDR1 and CDR2 sequences are SGHRS and YFSETQ. The CDR3 is 13 residues long. CDR3 DNA: TGCGCCAGCAACATGGCAGCAGCCTACGAGCAGTACTTC. It is translated as CASNMAAAYEQYF.

The rearrangement joins TRBV4-3 to TRBJ1-1; the D is unclear. The CDR3 runs to 13 residues. Trimming stripped 1 base from V and 6 bases from J, with 9 bases between. Per the germline V gene, CDR1 is LGHNA and CDR2 is YSLEER. CDR3 loop: CASSQVISSEAFF. CDR3 bases: TGCGCCAGCAGCCAAGTGATTTCGTCTGAAGCTTTCTTT.

This clonotype was counted a few times. The chain recombines TRBV7-2 with TRBJ2-3, with D tentatively TRBD2 (5 bases). Trimming removed 5 bases from V and 2 bases from J, with 14 bases in between. CDR1 SGHTA and CDR2 FQGNSA come from the germline V gene. CDR3 length equals 15 residues. This CDR3 is CASSRGWTVTDTQYF. The CDR3 nucleotides are TGTGCCAGCAGCCGGGGATGGACCGTCACAGATACGCAGTATTTT.

This clonotype was observed a handful of times. The chain has TRBV29-1 and TRBJ2-1; maybe TRBD2 (7 bases). Germline V CDR1 and CDR2: SQVTM, ANQGSEA. CDR3 length: 14 residues. The ends were cut back, 4 bases at V and 5 bases at J, with 15 bases in the middle. The chain's CDR3 is CSVGAREGDNEQFF. In DNA form, the CDR3 reads TGCAGCGTTGGGGCCAGGGAGGGGGACAATGAGCAGTTCTTC.

The chain recombines TRBV7-6 with TRBJ2-5, with 10 bases lining up with TRBD2. V gave up 1 base and J gave up 3 bases; unmatched junction bases: 5. CDR3 size: 16 residues. Germline loops: CDR1 SGHVS, CDR2 FNYEAQ. DNA for the CDR3: TGTGCCAGCAGCTTAGTACTAGCGGGGACCAAAGAGACCCAGTACTTC. As protein: CASSLVLAGTKETQYF.

This clonotype appeared a few times. This chain connects TRBV25-1 to TRBJ1-2; possible D gene TRBD1, 5 bases. Trimming removed 3 bases at V and 4 bases at J, with 12 bases between. The CDR3 sequence is 14 residues long. From germline, CDR1 is MGHDK and CDR2 SYGVNS. The CDR3 sequence is CASSEPDRVYGYTF. DNA of the CDR3: TGTGCCAGCAGTGAGCCAGACAGAGTCTATGGCTACACCTTC.

The chain links TRBV5-1 to TRBJ2-1, with 10 bases aligning to TRBD2. V lost 4 bases, J lost 6 bases, and 4 bases stayed unmatched. There are 14 residues in the CDR3. Germline CDR1 reads SGHRS; CDR2 reads YFSETQ. CDR3 residues: CASSNSGGANEQFF. In DNA, the CDR3 is TGCGCCAGCAGCAACAGCGGGGGGGCCAATGAGCAGTTCTTC.

The genes are TRBV24-1 and TRBJ2-7, with 7 bases aligning to TRBD1. The germline V gene has CDR1 KGHDR and CDR2 SFDVKD. The V gene end was trimmed by 5 bases and the J gene end by 1 base; junction bases not matched to a gene: 7. The CDR3 length is 15 residues. The CDR3 nucleotides are TGTGCCACCAGTGCCGGGGACAGCCCATCCTACGAGCAGTACTTC. It is translated as CATSAGDSPSYEQYF.

The chain is built from TRBV11-2 and TRBJ2-1; D is undetermined. The V end lost 1 base, the J end lost 4 bases, and 14 bases lay between the germline ends. There are 16 residues in the CDR3. Germline V gene sequence: CDR1 SGHAT, CDR2 FQNNGV. The CDR3 here is CASSLGLGGVYNEQFF. CDR3 nucleotide sequence: TGTGCCAGCAGCTTAGGGTTGGGTGGGGTTTACAATGAGCAGTTCTTC.

This sequence joins TRBV7-8 and TRBJ1-5; weak D call: TRBD1 (5 bases). This CDR3 region has 15 residues. V gave up 5 bases and J gave up 5 bases, with 16 bases separating them. Germline V gives CDR1 SGHVS, CDR2 FQNEAQ. The CDR3 spells CASSPREAGDQPQHF. The CDR3 nucleotides are TGTGCCAGCAGCCCCCGGGAGGCGGGGGATCAGCCCCAGCATTTT.